A single sample is the source of the 9 T cell receptor beta chains below, sequenced in a study of blood T cell repertoires in COVID-19. The repertoire was sequenced with immunoSEQ multiplex PCR; TCRdb's copy has only in-frame clones and lacks some. The top ten clones hold 20% to 25% of a sample with tens of thousands of clones, approximately 91% of them seen once. Sequencing was performed on peripheral blood. The receptors here all came from a woman aged 50 to 65 with active or convalescent COVID-19.

J is TRBJ2-3 and V is TRBV5-1; 10 bases fit TRBD2. Germline lookup yields CDR1 SGHRS and CDR2 YFSETQ. The CDR3 length is 16 residues. The V gene end was trimmed by 1 base and the J gene end by 4 bases; junction bases not matched to a gene: 6. DNA of the CDR3: TGCGCCAGCAGCTTGCTAGCGGGAGAGCTGGCAGATACGCAGTATTTT. It codes for CASSLLAGELADTQYF.

The chain employs TRBV2 and TRBJ1-1, with a tentative D call TRBD1 (6 bases). Germline-derived CDR1 and CDR2 are SNHLY and FYNNEI. The CDR3 extends over 14 amino acids. V was clipped by 8 bases and J by 5 bases, with 18 bases between them. This CDR3 reads CASGTPQKQTEAFF. CDR3 sequence (DNA): TGTGCCAGCGGGACACCTCAAAAGCAGACTGAAGCTTTCTTT.

The chain uses TRBV2 and TRBJ1-1; D is unclear. The V gene's germline CDR1 is SNHLY and CDR2 FYNNEI. CDR3 size: 13 residues. V lost 5 bases to trimming and J lost 1 base, with 8 bases between them. CDR3 sequence: CASSTSRNTEAFF. The CDR3 DNA follows: TGTGCCAGCAGTACCTCGAGGAACACTGAAGCTTTCTTT. The variable domain in full, with the rest retrieved from reference TRBV2 and TRBJ1-1, is EPEVTQTPSHQVTQMGQEVILRCVPISNHLYFYWYRQILGQKVEFLVSFYNNEISEKSEIFDDQFSVERPDGSNFTLKIRSTKLEDSAMYFCASSTSRNTEAFFGQGTRLTVV.

This sequence joins TRBV3-1 (or the pseudogene TRBV3-2) and TRBJ1-2; 8 bases match TRBD1. This CDR3 comprises 15 residues. CDR1 is LGHDT and CDR2 is YNNKEL in the germline V gene (reference sequence). V shed 3 bases, J shed 7 bases, and the junction held 10 bases outside the gene matches. The CDR3 loop is CASSQDRVRGGGYTF. CDR3 nucleotides: TGTGCCAGCAGCCAGGACAGGGTACGAGGAGGTGGCTACACCTTC.

The V gene is TRBV5-4, the J gene TRBJ2-6; possibly TRBD1 for D (7 bases). Between the trimmed V and J ends, which lost 6 bases and 3 bases, there was a span of 22 bases. CDR3 length: 18 amino acids. The germline gives CDR1 SGHNT, CDR2 YYREEE (reference sequence). CDR3 nucleotide sequence: TGTGCCAGCACCCTCCAGATGGGCAGGGGGGTTGGGGCCAACGTCCTGACTTTC. This codes for CASTLQMGRGVGANVLTF.

This clone is deemed medium-sized. This sequence joins TRBV14 and TRBJ2-1; D gene unclear. Germline-derived CDR1 and CDR2 are SGHDN and FVKESK. Trimming cost V 0 bases and J 3 bases, with 12 bases left between them. The CDR3 runs to 16 residues. Here the CDR3 reads CASSQERGLVYNEQFF. The DNA of the CDR3 is TGTGCCAGCAGCCAAGAACGAGGCCTAGTCTACAATGAGCAGTTCTTC.

The chain uses TRBV13 and TRBJ2-3; maybe TRBD1 (6 bases). The CDR3 spans 16 residues. Germline CDR1 and CDR2: PRHDT and FYEKMQ (reference sequence). V was clipped by 7 bases and J by 6 bases, with 23 bases between them. The chain's CDR3 is CASTFGGHEIIDTQYF. CDR3 sequence (DNA): TGTGCCAGCACCTTTGGGGGACACGAAATCATCGATACGCAGTATTTT.

This clone was counted a single time. This chain joins TRBV7-2 and TRBJ2-2, with D maybe TRBD1 (5 bases). V gave up 1 base and J gave up 6 bases, with 12 bases separating them. The CDR3 has 15 amino acids. Per the germline V gene, CDR1 is SGHTA and CDR2 is FQGNSA. CDR3 DNA: TGTGCCAGCAGCTTAGTAGGGGATATAGCCGGGGAGCTGTTTTTT. Translation: CASSLVGDIAGELFF.

The count of this clone is one. The chain employs TRBV5-4 and TRBJ2-7; 9 nucleotides agree with TRBD2. Germline CDR1 SGHNT, CDR2 YYREEE (reference sequence). The CDR3 sequence is 18 residues long. The ends lost 2 bases at V and 2 bases at J; junction bases unmatched: 14. CDR3 loop: CASSFYRTSENPPYEQYF. The CDR3 nucleotides read TGTGCCAGCAGCTTTTATAGGACTAGCGAGAACCCTCCCTACGAGCAGTACTTC.